Detailed here is one TCR beta chain. Antigen unknown. These data belong to a study of cytomegalovirus exposure and HLA in healthy donors. Regarding the study as a whole: The study recorded fewer than 200 TCR beta chains that were cytomegalovirus-associated.

60 Vbeta and 13 Jbeta primers were used in PCR. Profiling relied on immunoSEQ multiplex PCR, and the TCRdb table lists in-frame clones only, not all of them. The sample carries 150,000 to 200,000 clones, approximately 81% recorded once. This sequence originates from a boy aged 2 to 9 in good health and CMV-seronegative. The sample was PBMCs.

The chain's CDR3 is CASSSTGGKETQYF. Written as DNA, the CDR3 is TGTGCCAGCAGCTCCACAGGGGGAAAGGAGACCCAGTACTTC. The chain carries TRBV7-9 and TRBJ2-5; 8 bases map to TRBD1. The germline V gene has CDR1 SEHNR and CDR2 FQNEAQ (reference sequence). Trimming cost V 4 bases and J 5 bases; bases outside gene matches: 6. The CDR3 extends over 14 amino acids.